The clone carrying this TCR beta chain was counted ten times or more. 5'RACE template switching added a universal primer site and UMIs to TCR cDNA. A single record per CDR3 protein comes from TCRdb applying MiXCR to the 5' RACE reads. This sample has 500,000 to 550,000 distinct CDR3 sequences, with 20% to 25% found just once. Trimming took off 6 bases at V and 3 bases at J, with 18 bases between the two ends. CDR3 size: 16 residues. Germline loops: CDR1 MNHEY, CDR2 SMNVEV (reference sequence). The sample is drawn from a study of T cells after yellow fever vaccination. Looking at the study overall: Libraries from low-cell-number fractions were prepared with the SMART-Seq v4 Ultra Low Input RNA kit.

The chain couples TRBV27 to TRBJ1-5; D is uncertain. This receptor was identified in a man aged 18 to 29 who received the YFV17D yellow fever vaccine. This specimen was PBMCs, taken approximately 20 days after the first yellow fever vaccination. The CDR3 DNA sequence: TGTGCCAGCAGCACCCTTCCCCGGGCCCCCAATCAGCCCCAGCATTTT. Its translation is CASSTLPRAPNQPQHF.